These 22 T cell receptor beta chains were all obtained from the same sample, sequenced in a study of response to subunit inactivated influenza vaccine. One entry per CDR3 protein results from TCRdb running MiXCR on the RT-PCR reads. Altogether 150,000 to 200,000 distinct CDR3 sequences are present, more than 10% being singletons, with the ten largest covering around 32%. The same sample was also studied in work on T cells expressing NK-cell markers. That publication notes: TCR beta libraries carry UMIs added by 5'RACE template switching.

Sequences were derived from CD8+ T cells sorted from PBMCs, sampled 12 days after vaccination. The receptors here all came from a man aged 50-60 years who received an inactivated influenza vaccine.

This clonotype has a handful of counts. The chain employs TRBV3-1 and TRBJ2-6, with TRBD1 matching 8 bases. The CDR3 has 18 residues. J was trimmed by 0 bases and V by 2 bases; bases with no gene match: 6. From germline, CDR1 is LGHDT and CDR2 YNNKEL (reference sequence). The CDR3 is CASSQPGQGNSGANVLTF. The CDR3 bases are TGTGCCAGCAGCCAACCAGGACAGGGCAACTCTGGGGCCAACGTCCTGACTTTC.

This clonotype was seen more than once but under ten times. CDR3 sequence (DNA): TGTGCCAGCAGTTTAGTGGGAGATACGCAGTATTTT. Translated: CASSLVGDTQYF. The chain employs TRBV12-3 or TRBV12-4 and TRBJ2-3; D is unresolved. Deletions cut 1 base from V and 5 bases from J, with 4 bases between. The CDR3 totals 12 residues.

This clonotype was recorded a few times. In DNA, the CDR3 is TGTGCCAGCAGTTTGGGTAGGGGGCGCTTGTATTATCAGTATTTT. Encoded protein: CASSLGRGRLYYQYF. The genes are TRBV27 and TRBJ2-3; TRBD1 aligns across 7 bases. The germline V gene has CDR1 MNHEY and CDR2 SMNVEV (reference sequence). The V and J ends lost 3 bases and 12 bases, in that order; junction bases with no gene match: 15. The CDR3 is made up of 15 amino acids.

The rearrangement joins TRBV3-1 to TRBJ2-3; D call uncertain. Germline assignment: CDR1 LGHDT and CDR2 YNNKEL (reference sequence). The CDR3 spans 16 residues. The V and J ends lost 3 bases and 2 bases respectively, with 15 bases between them. The CDR3 nucleotides are TGTGCCAGCAGCCAGAAAGAGTCCAGATTCACAGATACGCAGTATTTT. It is translated as CASSQKESRFTDTQYF.

This clonotype was seen more than once but under ten times. The chain recombines TRBV29-1 with TRBJ2-1; 9 positions match TRBD2. Losses at the gene ends were 2 bases for V and 5 bases for J; bases not matched to a gene: 7. The CDR3 covers 15 residues. The germline V gene encodes CDR1 SQVTM and CDR2 ANQGSEA. The CDR3 coding sequence is TGCAGCGTTGAATTGGCGGGAGGGATGCACAATGAGCAGTTCTTC. It specifies CSVELAGGMHNEQFF.

The V gene is TRBV4-3, the J gene TRBJ2-3; TRBD2 matches at 8 bases. The CDR3 sequence is 14 residues long. V was clipped by 1 base and J by 4 bases; unmatched bases: 1. CDR1 LGHNA and CDR2 YSLEER come from the germline V gene. The CDR3 loop reads CASSQAGGPDTQYF. CDR3 sequence (DNA): TGCGCCAGCAGCCAAGCGGGAGGGCCAGATACGCAGTATTTT.

The J gene is TRBJ1-2, the V gene TRBV4-3, with 7 bases that match TRBD1. The germline V gene has CDR1 LGHNA and CDR2 YSLEER. This CDR3 is 14 amino acids long. The J segment lost 2 bases and the V segment lost 4 bases, leaving 4 bases of the junction unmatched. The CDR3 region is CASSPVTGNYGYTF. CDR3 coding DNA: TGCGCCAGCAGCCCCGTGACAGGGAACTATGGCTACACCTTC.

This clonotype was seen more than once but under ten times. This chain uses TRBV2 with TRBJ2-2; D is possibly TRBD1 or TRBD2 (6 bases each). The V end was cut by 3 bases, the J end by 1 base, with 18 bases between. Germline loops: CDR1 SNHLY, CDR2 FYNNEI. The CDR3 runs 18 residues. CDR3 sequence (DNA): TGTGCCAGCAGTGATACCCCGGGGGCCAGCGGGAACACCGGGGAGCTGTTTTTT. Its protein product is CASSDTPGASGNTGELFF.

This clonotype was recorded a few times. This chain joins TRBV12-3 or TRBV12-4 and TRBJ2-5, with 8 bases that match TRBD2. This CDR3 has 18 amino acids. After removal of 4 bases from V and 0 bases from J, the junction contained 13 bases not matched to a gene. The CDR3 nucleotides are TGTGCCAGCAGTTCCCCCCACCCGCCGGGACTAGACCAAGAGACCCAGTACTTC. Protein product: CASSSPHPPGLDQETQYF.

This chain uses TRBV12-3 or TRBV12-4 with TRBJ1-1; TRBD1 matches 10 bases. CDR3 size: 14 residues. V was clipped by 6 bases and J by 0 bases; unmatched bases: 1. The DNA of the CDR3 is TGTGCCAGCAGGGGACAGGGGTTGAACACTGAAGCTTTCTTT. Its translation: CASRGQGLNTEAFF.

This clonotype appeared a few times. CDR3 residues: CASRSYRAGDTEAFF. The CDR3 bases are TGTGCCAGCAGGAGCTATCGGGCGGGGGACACTGAAGCTTTCTTT. The chain employs TRBV6-1 and TRBJ1-1, with D possibly being TRBD1 (5 bases). This CDR3 region has 15 residues. The germline CDR1 and CDR2 sequences are MNHNS and SASEGT. Trimming took off 6 bases at V and 3 bases at J, with 17 bases between the two ends.

This chain uses TRBV18 with TRBJ2-7, with 8 bases identical to TRBD1. This CDR3 has 16 residues. V was pared by 6 bases and J by 1 base, with 11 bases of the junction left unmatched. Germline CDR1 is KGHSH and CDR2 is LQKENI. Here the CDR3 reads CASSSSRGTGSYEQYF. The CDR3, as DNA: TGTGCCAGCTCTTCCTCCCGGGGGACAGGATCCTACGAGCAGTACTTC.

Ten or more counts support this clonotype. The V gene is TRBV12-3 or TRBV12-4, the J gene TRBJ2-3; D unclear. The CDR3 is made up of 13 amino acids. V lost 7 bases and J lost 1, with 9 bases in between. The CDR3 nucleotides are TGTGCCAGCACCTCTGGGGGCACAGATACGCAGTATTTT. This translates into CASTSGGTDTQYF.

This clonotype showed up just a few times. The CDR3 DNA reads as TGTGCCATCAGTGAGTCGACGCTAGCGGGAGGGCCCCACCAAGAGACCCAGTACTTC. Protein sequence: CAISESTLAGGPHQETQYF. The chain links TRBV10-3 to TRBJ2-5; 12 bases match TRBD2. J was trimmed by 0 bases and V by 0 bases; bases with no gene match: 8. The length of the CDR3 is 19 residues. Germline V gene lookup returns CDR1 ENHRY and CDR2 SYGVKD.

This clonotype showed up many times. J is TRBJ1-4 and V is TRBV4-2; D not certain. The V and J ends lost 3 bases and 1 base respectively, with 9 bases between them. Looked up from germline, CDR1 is LGHNA and CDR2 is YNFKEQ. This CDR3 contains 15 residues. Written as DNA, the CDR3 is TGTGCCAGCAGCCAGAAGGGTGGAACTAATGAAAAACTGTTTTTT. It yields the protein CASSQKGGTNEKLFF.

The chain is built from TRBV5-5 and TRBJ2-2, with D maybe TRBD1 (6 bases). V lost 4 bases to trimming and J lost 4 bases, with 11 bases between them. The CDR3 sequence is 14 residues long. Germline CDR1 and CDR2: SGHKS and YYEKEE (reference sequence). In DNA form, the CDR3 reads TGTGCCAGCAGCCACGGACAGTTCACCGGGGAGCTGTTTTTT. Translating gives CASSHGQFTGELFF.

The table lists this clonotype with a few counts. The V gene is TRBV11-2, the J gene TRBJ1-1; D unclear. Germline V lookup: CDR1 SGHAT, CDR2 FQNNGV. This CDR3 is built from 14 residues. V lost 0 bases and J lost 1, with 6 bases in between. The CDR3, as DNA: TGTGCCAGCAGCTTAGACTATGCGAACACTGAAGCTTTCTTT. The encoded protein is CASSLDYANTEAFF.

This CDR3 is CASSLGGGDSETQYF. The CDR3 DNA follows: TGTGCCAGCAGTTTAGGGGGAGGAGATTCAGAGACCCAGTACTTC. The chain uses TRBV27 and TRBJ2-5; perhaps TRBD2 as D (6 bases). Germline V gene sequence: CDR1 MNHEY, CDR2 SMNVEV (reference sequence). The CDR3 is 15 residues long. Deletions cut 2 bases from V and 4 bases from J, with 14 bases between.

This clonotype was observed a few times. V gene TRBV28 combines with J gene TRBJ2-2; TRBD1 aligns across 8 bases. In germline, CDR1 is MDHEN, CDR2 SYDVKM. The CDR3 totals 15 residues. V lost 4 bases to trimming and J lost 4 bases; unmatched junction nucleotides: 5. For the CDR3, the DNA is TGTGCCAGCAGTTCCGGACAGGGTGGCACCGGGGAGCTGTTTTTT. It yields the protein CASSSGQGGTGELFF.

This clonotype was counted only a few times. The genes are TRBV6-1 and TRBJ2-3; D not resolved. The ends were cut back, 6 bases at V and 3 bases at J, with 10 bases in the middle. Germline V gives CDR1 MNHNS, CDR2 SASEGT. The CDR3 runs to 13 residues. The CDR3 nucleotides read TGTGCCAGCAGGCCCACCTATACAGATACGCAGTATTTT. It specifies CASRPTYTDTQYF.

V is TRBV28 and J is TRBJ2-3; 7 bases agree with TRBD1. CDR1 and CDR2 (germline): MDHEN, SYDVKM. The CDR3 consists of 15 residues. With 5 bases clipped from V and 2 bases from J, the junction kept 7 bases outside the gene matches. The CDR3 region is CASSRPGQHTDTQYF. The CDR3 nucleotides are TGTGCCAGCAGTCGACCGGGACAGCACACAGATACGCAGTATTTT.

The DNA of the CDR3 is TGTGCCAGCAGTTTAGGTCCACAGTCGAGGAATGGCTACACCTTC. Amino acid sequence: CASSLGPQSRNGYTF. V is TRBV12-3 or TRBV12-4 and J is TRBJ1-2; D uncertain. The CDR3 extends over 15 amino acids. Trimming shortened V by 1 base and J by 6 bases, and 15 bases separated the two germline ends.